Included here is one T cell receptor beta chain sequence, with context. This sample is part of a study of brain metastases from non-small cell lung cancer. Data came from immunoSEQ multiplex PCR; TCRdb stores just in-frame clones and leaves some out. The sample has some 2,000 clones, approximately 81% seen once; the top ten hold roughly a tenth. CDR1 is SQVTM, CDR2 ANQGSEA, per germline. This CDR3 comprises 12 residues. Trimming left V 7 bases short and J 10 bases short, with 16 bases between. The sequencing input was tumor-adjacent normal tissue. The chain uses TRBV29-1 and TRBJ2-2; TRBD1 might be the D (6 bases). This sequence originates from a donor aged 40 or older with non-small cell lung cancer. The DNA for the CDR3 is TGCAGCGCTTCACAGGGTCCGAAGGAGCTGTTTTTT. It is translated as CSASQGPKELFF.